This T cell receptor (beta chain) was observed in a study of T-cell reconstitution after alpha-beta-depleted transplantation in children. This sample's TCRbeta library carried unique molecular identifier barcodes. MiXCR, run by TCRdb on the PCR reads, gives a single entry per CDR3 protein. The sample has approximately 980,000 distinct CDR3 sequences, less than 30% seen once. The CDR3 extends over 14 amino acids. V gave up 7 bases and J gave up 3 bases, with 13 bases separating them. CDR1 SNHLY and CDR2 FYNNEI come from the germline V gene. In this sample, this clonotype turned up a few times. Specimen: PBMCs, mostly from graft donor cells, collected 360 days after TCRalphabeta/CD19-depleted stem cell transplant. The rearrangement joins TRBV2 to TRBJ1-5; maybe TRBD1 (6 bases). This receptor was identified in a boy under two years old who had a stem cell transplant for SCID, so the T cells may come from the graft donor. CDR3 protein: CASNPQGNNQPQHF. As DNA, the CDR3 is TGTGCCAGCAACCCACAGGGAAACAATCAGCCCCAGCATTTT.